Listed below are T cell receptor beta chains from one sample, sequenced in a study of T cells in Graves' hyperthyroidism and ophthalmopathy. TCRdb recomputed calls from the multiplex PCR reads with MiXCR, one row per CDR3 protein. The sample carries about 600,000 distinct CDR3 sequences, approximately 15% recorded once. Specimen: blood. Receptors originate from a woman younger than 30 with Graves' ophthalmopathy. CDR3s leave out the opening cysteine and the closing phenylalanine or tryptophan. Part of the rows lack a size; the others show once, few, many or a class for expanded clones.

v_call,clone_size,j_call,cdr3_aa
TRBV24-1,.,TRBJ2-6,ATSPDRGLTNSGANVLT
TRBV3-1,many,TRBJ2-1,ASSPPLAGFINEQF
TRBV7-9,few,TRBJ1-4,ASSQTVNEKLF
TRBV4-1,few,TRBJ2-5,ASSPGQAQETQY
TRBV12-5,many,TRBJ2-3,ASGLGPLAEYTDTQY
TRBV28,many,TRBJ2-5,ASTGRKRETQY
TRBV2,.,TRBJ1-1,ASRKGGNKNTEAF
TRBV30,.,TRBJ2-5,AWSVRPQETQY
TRBV9,few,TRBJ2-7,ASSVGGDLYEQY
TRBV4-1,many,TRBJ2-3,ASSPSSGRGDTQY
TRBV20-1,many,TRBJ1-5,SAIKTETGEPQH
TRBV4-1,few,TRBJ2-1,ASSHQGMAEQF
TRBV11-3,.,TRBJ1-1,ASSPSNRENTEAF
TRBV19,few,TRBJ2-1,ATTGGVEQF
TRBV6-1,.,TRBJ2-1,ASRVGTYNEQF
TRBV6-1,many,TRBJ1-5,ASSYGGGAGNQPQH
TRBV2,many,TRBJ2-5,ASTPSLQETQY
TRBV27,many,TRBJ2-7,ASLPGTGVHEQY
TRBV28,.,TRBJ1-6,ASSLNPRVHNSPLH
TRBV27,many,TRBJ2-2,ASSHFGRESGELF
TRBV27,many,TRBJ2-3,ASRTRTSGTQY
TRBV5-1,.,TRBJ2-1,ASSFGTSGGQF
TRBV28,many,TRBJ2-3,ASSLSYAGEGVSTDTQY
TRBV9,.,TRBJ2-5,ASSVAGLEETQY